These T cell receptor beta chains were read from a single sample in a study of T cells in Graves' hyperthyroidism and ophthalmopathy. TCRdb itself ran the multiplex PCR reads through MiXCR, one entry per CDR3 protein. The table lists hundreds of thousands of distinct CDR3 sequences, approximately 14% of them singletons. The sample was blood. Source of these receptors: a woman younger than 45 with Graves' hyperthyroidism that later progressed to Graves' ophthalmopathy. Both conserved end residues are part of each CDR3. Each record gives: J gene, D gene, V gene, clone size, CDR3 DNA, CDR3 protein. A D gene is named only where the DNA matches it firmly. Clone size is not always given. Where it is, it says once, few, many or a class for expanded clones.

TRBJ2-3 NA TRBV7-2 many TGTGCCAGCAGCTTGTCTAGCCGAGAGGGAGATACGCAGTATTTT CASSLSSREGDTQYF
TRBJ1-1 NA TRBV28 many TGTGCCAGCAGTTTCTGGGTCATGAACACTGAAGCTTTCTTT CASSFWVMNTEAFF
TRBJ2-7 NA TRBV27 many TGTGCCAGCAGCCCCAAGGGAGTGTACGAGCAGTACTTC CASSPKGVYEQYF
TRBJ1-1 NA TRBV15 NA TGTGCCACCAGCAGAGGGGCAGGGACGTACACTGAAGCTTTCTTT CATSRGAGTYTEAFF
TRBJ2-2 NA TRBV24-1 NA TGTGCCTCGATGAGCACAGGGATAGGCACCGGGGAGCTGTTTTTT CASMSTGIGTGELFF
TRBJ2-5 NA TRBV5-1 NA TGCGCCAGCAGCTTGGCGGCTACCCAAGAGACCCAGTACTTC CASSLAATQETQYF
TRBJ1-5 NA TRBV27 many TGTGCCAGCAGTTTAAGGGGGGCATCAATTAAGGATCAGCCCCAGCATTTT CASSLRGASIKDQPQHF
TRBJ2-3 NA TRBV27 few TGTGCCAGCAGCTCCGGGATTCCAGATACGCAGTATTTT CASSSGIPDTQYF
TRBJ2-1 TRBD2 TRBV14 many TGTGCCAGCAGCCCCTTGGCGGGAGGCTTAGGTGAGCAGTTCTTC CASSPLAGGLGEQFF
TRBJ2-5 NA TRBV28 many TGTGCCAGCAGTGACAACAGGGATCGGGAGACCCAGTACTTC CASSDNRDRETQYF
TRBJ2-1 TRBD2 TRBV4-1 few TGCGCCAGCAGCCTCCCGACTAGCGGCCCACTAAATGAGCAGTTCTTC CASSLPTSGPLNEQFF
TRBJ1-5 TRBD1 TRBV30 many TGTGCCTGGAGTGTCACAGGGGGTCAGCCCCAGCATTTT CAWSVTGGQPQHF
TRBJ2-1 TRBD2 TRBV10-3 many TGTGCCATCAAACTGGGACTAGCGGGAGCTTACAATGAGCAGTTCTTC CAIKLGLAGAYNEQFF
TRBJ1-1 TRBD1 TRBV7-2 many TGTGCCAGCAGCTTAGGAGGCCACAGGGGGACTGAAGCTTTCTTT CASSLGGHRGTEAFF
TRBJ1-5 NA TRBV29-1 NA TGCAGCGCTCAAGGGAAACTTTTTAGCAATCAGCCCCAGCATTTT CSAQGKLFSNQPQHF
TRBJ2-2 NA TRBV5-5 NA TGTGCCAGCAGCACAGCGATGAACACCGGGGAGCTGTTTTTT CASSTAMNTGELFF
TRBJ2-7 TRBD1 TRBV20-1 NA TGCAGTGCTAGAGACCGGGACAGGGGGCTCGAGCAGTACTTC CSARDRDRGLEQYF
TRBJ2-1 NA TRBV6-2/TRBV6-3 many TGTGCCAGTTCCAGGGGGGATGAGCAGTTCTTC CASSRGDEQFF
TRBJ1-1 NA TRBV12-3/TRBV12-4 many TGTGCCAGCAAAGGGAGTATGAACACTGAAGCTTTCTTT CASKGSMNTEAFF
TRBJ2-2 NA TRBV27 many TGTGCCAGCAAGCTTAGTGGGTCCGGGGAGCTGTTTTTT CASKLSGSGELFF
TRBJ2-3 NA TRBV19 NA TGTGCCAGTAGCCAAGGCCCCCAAGCCCCGTTAAAGTATTTT CASSQGPQAPLKYF
TRBJ1-5 NA TRBV20-1 many TGCAGTGCTAGAGATAAGGGAGGGATAATCAGCCCCCAGCATTTT CSARDKGGIISPQHF
TRBJ2-5 NA TRBV20-1 many TGCAGTGCTAGGACCCAGGACTGGACCCAGTACTTC CSARTQDWTQYF
TRBJ1-6 NA TRBV6-1 many TGTGCCAGAGATCTGACAGCAAAGAGATTTAATTCACCCCTCCACTTT CARDLTAKRFNSPLHF
TRBJ2-2 NA TRBV4-3 NA TGCGCCAGCAGCCAACAGACTAGTTTGAACACCGGGGAGCTGTTTTTT CASSQQTSLNTGELFF
TRBJ2-2 NA TRBV28 many TGTGCCAGCATGGGGACCGTCAACACCGGGGAGCTGTTTTTT CASMGTVNTGELFF
TRBJ1-5 NA TRBV7-9 NA TGTGCCAGCAGCCCTGACAGTGGACTGCACCAGCCCCAGCATTTT CASSPDSGLHQPQHF
TRBJ2-7 NA TRBV7-9 many TGTGCCAGCAGCTTAGGGGGAAGGATCTACGAGCAGTACTTC CASSLGGRIYEQYF
TRBJ1-5 NA TRBV18 many TGTGCCAGCTCGCTTCCTCCGGGACACAATCAGCCCCAGCATTTT CASSLPPGHNQPQHF
TRBJ2-5 NA TRBV12-5 many TGTGCTAGTGGTTTGGTAGTGGGGAACCAAGAGACCCAGTACTTC CASGLVVGNQETQYF
TRBJ2-7 TRBD1 TRBV6-2/TRBV6-3 NA TGTGCCAGCAGTTACCTGGACAGGGGGCGTGGCGAGCAGTACTTC CASSYLDRGRGEQYF
TRBJ1-1 NA TRBV30 NA TGTGCCTGGAGTGTGGGGGGGCCCTTGAACACTGAAGCTTTCTTT CAWSVGGPLNTEAFF
TRBJ1-1 NA TRBV27 once TGTGCCAGCAGTTCCCCGGGACACTTGAACACTGAAGCTTTCTTT CASSSPGHLNTEAFF
TRBJ1-2 NA TRBV20-1 many TGCAGTGAGGTCCATGGCTACACCTTC CSEVHGYTF
TRBJ1-1 TRBD1 TRBV20-1 many TGCAGTGCTAGAGGGGACAGGGCTTATACTGAAGCTTTCTTT CSARGDRAYTEAFF
TRBJ1-1 NA TRBV6-1 many TGTGCCAGCAGACGGGACCCAAACACTGAAGCTTTCTTT CASRRDPNTEAFF
TRBJ2-6 TRBD1 TRBV7-8 NA TGTGCCAGCAGCTTACATAGTTACAGGGGGCTTGGGACCAACGTCCTGACTTTC CASSLHSYRGLGTNVLTF
TRBJ2-1 TRBD2 TRBV3-1 many TGTGCCAGCAGCCGAGCCCCGGGACTAGCGGGAGCAAATGAGCAGTTCTTC CASSRAPGLAGANEQFF
TRBJ1-1 NA TRBV7-3 many TGTGCCAGCAGCTTAACGGCCATTGGGGTCGCTGAAGCTTTCTTT CASSLTAIGVAEAFF
TRBJ2-2 NA TRBV12-3/TRBV12-4 many TGTGCCAGCAGTTACAACACCGGGGAGCTGTTTTTT CASSYNTGELFF
TRBJ1-5 NA TRBV28 few TGTGCCAGCTGGAGTGCCGGCAGCAATCAGCCCCAGCATTTT CASWSAGSNQPQHF
TRBJ1-4 NA TRBV27 many TGTGCCAGCAGGGGGAGGACTTTTAATGAAAAACTGTTTTTT CASRGRTFNEKLFF
TRBJ1-4 NA TRBV27 many TGTGCCAGCAGTTTTGGGGGAGGGAATGAAAAACTGTTTTTT CASSFGGGNEKLFF
TRBJ2-7 NA TRBV19 many TGTGCCAGTAGTCCCCGGGACGCCTACGAGCAGTACTTC CASSPRDAYEQYF
TRBJ1-4 TRBD1 TRBV5-1 many TGCGCCAGCACCTTAACCCCGGGACAGATTGGTGAAAAACTGTTTTTT CASTLTPGQIGEKLFF
TRBJ1-2 TRBD1 TRBV28 many TGTGCCAGCACCGAAAGTGGGACAGCCTTCGGCTACACCTTC CASTESGTAFGYTF